The source of this TCR beta chain is a study of blood T cell repertoires in COVID-19. The CDR3 runs 14 residues. The V end was cut by 7 bases, the J end by 0 bases, with 12 bases between. Germline lookup yields CDR1 MNHEY and CDR2 SMNVEV (reference sequence). Self-reported history from a screening survey and questionnaire set each donor's cohort. The protocol was immunoSEQ multiplex PCR, while the TCRdb copy is restricted to in-frame clones and leaves out a portion. The sample carries about 270,000 clones, over 80% recorded once. The clonotype comes from a woman in her twenties or thirties with acute COVID-19. Sequencing used PBMCs or T cells enriched from blood (not recorded which). The V call is TRBV27, the J call TRBJ1-1; a weak D match, TRBD1 (5 bases). CDR3: CASTRTDMNTEAFF. CDR3 bases: TGTGCCAGCACTAGGACGGACATGAACACTGAAGCTTTCTTT.